The following is a T cell receptor beta chain sequence with its context. CDR1 is LGHNT, CDR2 FRNRAP, per germline. Germline trimming cut 4 bases from V and 0 bases from J; bases unmatched to any gene: 8. The length of the CDR3 is 16 residues. Until they underwent thyroid surgery, no patient had received any treatment. These data originate in a study of metastatic and nonmetastatic thyroid tumors. Using MiXCR, TCRdb reanalyzed the PCR reads. The table lists 4,500 to 5,500 clones, almost 35% of them singletons, with around 28% in the top ten. Material: adjacent normal tissue. The chain uses TRBV12-5 and TRBJ2-7; 8 bases align to TRBD2. This sequence originates from a male donor with papillary thyroid cancer or a benign thyroid nodule (not recorded which). Some clones in this sample may be carry-over from other donors' samples. The CDR3 bases are TGTGCTAGTGGTTCCCCCGGGGGACTAGACTCCTACGAGCAGTACTTC. Translated: CASGSPGGLDSYEQYF.